Given below is one T cell receptor beta chain in context. The antigen is not known. The sample belongs to a study of cytomegalovirus exposure and HLA in healthy donors. Study-level points and caveats: According to the study, about 180 TCR beta chains were cytomegalovirus-associated.

Assay: immunoSEQ multiplex PCR; the TCRdb copy retains only in-frame clones and omits some. The sample has fewer than 400,000 clones; 70% to 90% are singletons. Input material: PBMCs. The sequence came from a man in his thirties or forties in good health and CMV-seronegative.

The CDR3 bases are TGTGCCAGCAGCTTAAATAGCGGAAGCTCCTACGAGCAGTACTTC. Translating it yields CASSLNSGSSYEQYF. The chain is built from TRBV13 and TRBJ2-7; perhaps TRBD2 as D (6 bases). The germline V gene encodes CDR1 PRHDT and CDR2 FYEKMQ (reference sequence). The V gene lost 2 bases and the J gene lost 0 bases, with 11 bases spanning the gap. The CDR3 runs to 15 residues. The full variable domain, with the rest looked up from reference TRBV13 and TRBJ2-7, is AAGVIQSPRHLIKEKRETATLKCYPIPRHDTVYWYQQGPGQDPQFLISFYEKMQSDKGSIPDRFSAQQFSDYHSELNMSSLELGDSALYFCASSLNSGSSYEQYFGPGTRLTVT.